This T cell receptor (beta chain) was captured by sequencing in a study of cytomegalovirus exposure and HLA in healthy donors. Study at large: HLA-typed donors were the source of 83 million or so unique TCRs, which an early data release held.

Amplification used 60 Vbeta primers and 13 Jbeta primers. Assay used: immunoSEQ multiplex PCR; TCRdb lists only in-frame clones, some missing. The sample has 150,000 to 180,000 clones, approximately 80% seen once. V lost 5 bases and J lost 6; bases outside the gene matches: 7. Germline values: CDR1 SGHTA, CDR2 FQGNSA. This CDR3 is built from 14 residues. The chain combines TRBV7-2 with TRBJ2-7; 10 bases map to TRBD2. Sequences were obtained from PBMCs. The receptor comes from a woman aged 40 to 50 in good health and CMV-seropositive. CDR3: CASSPLAGVLEQYF. The CDR3 nucleotides read TGTGCCAGCAGCCCGCTAGCGGGAGTCCTCGAGCAGTACTTC.